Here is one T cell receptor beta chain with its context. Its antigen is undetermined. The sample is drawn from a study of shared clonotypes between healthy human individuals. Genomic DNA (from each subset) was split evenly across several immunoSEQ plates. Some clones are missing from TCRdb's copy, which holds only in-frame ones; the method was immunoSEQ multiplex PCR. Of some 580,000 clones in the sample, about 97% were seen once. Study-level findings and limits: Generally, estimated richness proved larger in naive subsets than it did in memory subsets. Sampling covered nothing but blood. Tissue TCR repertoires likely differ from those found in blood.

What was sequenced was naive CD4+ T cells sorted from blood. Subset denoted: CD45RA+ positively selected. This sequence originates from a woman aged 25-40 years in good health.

CDR3 region: CASSLDRVTEAFF. CDR3 in DNA: TGTGCCAGCAGCTTAGACAGGGTCACTGAAGCTTTCTTT. The chain employs TRBV5-6 and TRBJ1-1; TRBD1 matches 7 bases. The CDR3 is 13 residues long. The germline CDR1 and CDR2 sequences are SGHDT and YYEEEE. Germline trimming cut 2 bases from V and 4 bases from J; bases unmatched to any gene: 2.